This T cell receptor (beta chain) was identified during a study of long-term antiretroviral therapy in people with HIV. Findings of the study overall: Clones expanded before ART dominated the repertoire at all time points.

Survey-level resolution applied to immunoSEQ assay v3.0. What sequencing targeted per sample was roughly 40,000-50,000 T-cell genomes. This table comes from immunoSEQ multiplex PCR, and its TCRdb copy is limited to in-frame clones, with some not included. The data contain just under 20,000 clones, roughly 87% of them singletons. Comment on this clone: What it binds is unknown.

V lost 0 bases and J 8 bases, leaving 10 bases between the germline ends. CDR3 length: 13 residues. In germline, CDR1 is LGHNA, CDR2 YSLEER. The source is a man younger than 30 with HIV. Sample: unsorted PBMCs, taken 2.1 years after starting antiretroviral therapy. The chain recombines TRBV4-3 with TRBJ1-2; D not certain. The CDR3 here is CASSQDLGRGYTF. The CDR3 DNA is TGCGCCAGCAGCCAAGATTTGGGGAGAGGCTACACCTTC.